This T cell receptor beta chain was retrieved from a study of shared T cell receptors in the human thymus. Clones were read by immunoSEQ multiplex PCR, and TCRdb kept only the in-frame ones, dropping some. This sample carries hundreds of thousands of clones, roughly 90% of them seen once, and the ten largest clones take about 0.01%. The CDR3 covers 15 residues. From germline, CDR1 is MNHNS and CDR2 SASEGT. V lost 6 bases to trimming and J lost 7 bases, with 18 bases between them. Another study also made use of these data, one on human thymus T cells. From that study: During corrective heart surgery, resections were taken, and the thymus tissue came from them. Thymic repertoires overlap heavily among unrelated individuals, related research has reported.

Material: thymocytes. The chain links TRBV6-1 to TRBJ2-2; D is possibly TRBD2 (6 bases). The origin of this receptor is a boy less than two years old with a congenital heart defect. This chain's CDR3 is CASSDGTDGGGELFF. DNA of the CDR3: TGTGCCAGCAGCGACGGGACTGACGGGGGCGGGGAGCTGTTTTTT.